This TCR beta chain was captured by sequencing in a study of blood T cell repertoires in COVID-19. V lost 6 bases, J lost 7 bases, and 13 bases lay in between. Germline CDR1 reads MNHEY; CDR2 reads SVGAGI. CDR3 length: 14 amino acids. In the original processing: Cell counts per sample came from amplifying reference gene primers. Profiled with immunoSEQ multiplex PCR; TCRdb holds only in-frame clones, not every one. That table furnishes V, J and clone size, whereas the DNA furnished D and trimming. This sample has roughly 150,000 clones, with 83% found just once. The sample holds one count of this clone.

The specimen sequenced was peripheral blood. The source is a woman aged 80 or older with acute or convalescent COVID-19. The chain joins TRBV6-5 to TRBJ1-6; possible D gene TRBD1, 5 bases. The CDR3 DNA is TGTGCCAGCAGGCGGGACTTAGGCAATTCACCCCTCCACTTT. The encoded protein is CASRRDLGNSPLHF.